The 13 T cell receptor beta chains given below trace back to one sample, sequenced in a study of cytomegalovirus exposure and HLA in healthy donors. Clones were read by immunoSEQ multiplex PCR, and TCRdb kept only the in-frame ones, dropping some. The table lists some 180,000 clones, about nine tenths of them singletons, with 7.2% in the top ten. Sequencing was carried out using PBMCs. The receptors were gathered from a man younger than 40 in good health and CMV-seropositive.

This clone was recorded only once. CDR3 sequence: CASSLGQFGGNNSPLHF. The CDR3 DNA is TGTGCCAGCAGCTTGGGCCAATTCGGAGGGAATAATTCACCCCTCCACTTT. The chain links TRBV5-4 to TRBJ1-6; D gene ambiguous. Trimming took 0 bases from V and 5 from J, leaving 15 bases between them. Germline V lookup: CDR1 SGHNT, CDR2 YYREEE (reference sequence). CDR3 length equals 17 residues.

The V call is TRBV5-1, the J call TRBJ2-7, with D tentatively TRBD1 (6 bases). This CDR3 has 15 residues. Per germline, CDR1 SGHRS and CDR2 YFSETQ. Deletions cut 2 bases from V and 5 bases from J, with 17 bases between. CDR3 nucleotides: TGCGCCAGCAGCTTTTTAAGGACAGAGGCGAACGAGCAGTACTTC. Translating gives CASSFLRTEANEQYF.

The chain couples TRBV25-1 to TRBJ2-1, with 10 positions matching TRBD2. CDR1 and CDR2 from the germline V gene are MGHDK and SYGVNS. The CDR3 runs to 15 residues. The trim removed 1 base at V and 6 bases at J, leaving 3 bases unmatched. The CDR3 DNA reads TGTGCCAGCAGTGAATTCAGCGGGAGGGTCAATGAGCAGTTCTTC. Translation: CASSEFSGRVNEQFF.

This clone was counted ten times or more. Different DNA sequences within this sample yield the same CDR3. This chain connects TRBV28 to TRBJ2-7; 7 bases line up with TRBD1. The J segment lost 2 bases and the V segment lost 3 bases, leaving 4 bases of the junction unmatched. The germline V gene has CDR1 MDHEN and CDR2 SYDVKM. The CDR3 runs 14 residues. Written as DNA, the CDR3 is TGTGCCAGCAGTTTGGTTAGGGGGCCCTACGAGCAGTACTTC. It translates to CASSLVRGPYEQYF.

This chain links TRBV19 with TRBJ2-7; 8 bases are shared with TRBD1. J lost 3 bases, V lost 3 bases, and 13 bases had no gene match. The CDR3 spans 17 residues. The germline V gene encodes CDR1 LNHDA and CDR2 SQIVND (reference sequence). The CDR3 DNA is TGTGCCAGTAGTATCGGGGACAGGCCGACTCTATACTACGAGCAGTACTTC. Translated: CASSIGDRPTLYYEQYF. Full variable domain (missing parts from reference TRBV19 and TRBJ2-7): DGGITQSPKYLFRKEGQNVTLSCEQNLNHDAMYWYRQDPGQGLRLIYYSQIVNDFQKGDIAEGYSVSREKKESFPLTVTSAQKNPTAFYLCASSIGDRPTLYYEQYFGPGTRLTVT.

The chain uses TRBV28 and TRBJ1-1; D unresolved. This CDR3 comprises 12 residues. From germline, CDR1 is MDHEN and CDR2 SYDVKM. The germline V and J ends were trimmed by 2 bases and 3 bases, with 4 bases remaining between them. In DNA, the CDR3 is TGTGCCAGCAGTTTACCGTACACTGAAGCTTTCTTT. It yields the protein CASSLPYTEAFF.

This clone was found a few times. This rearrangement joins TRBV4-2 to TRBJ2-7, with 8 bases that match TRBD2. This CDR3 is built from 15 residues. Germline loops: CDR1 LGHNA, CDR2 YNFKEQ. Unmatched junction bases numbered 10, after V lost 4 bases and J lost 5 bases. CDR3 amino acids: CASSLSLAEVHEQYF. DNA for the CDR3: TGTGCCAGCAGCCTGTCACTAGCGGAGGTCCACGAGCAGTACTTC.

This clone was counted a single time. The rearrangement uses TRBV2 and TRBJ1-1; TRBD1 matches 9 bases. This CDR3 has 16 residues. Germline assignment: CDR1 SNHLY and CDR2 FYNNEI. Unmatched junction bases numbered 8, after V lost 6 bases and J lost 0 bases. The CDR3 is CASRVQGASVNTEAFF. Here the CDR3 DNA reads TGTGCCAGCAGGGTACAGGGGGCATCGGTGAACACTGAAGCTTTCTTT.

This clone was counted between two and nine times. V is TRBV2 and J is TRBJ1-2; D gene ambiguous. The ends were cut back, 9 bases at V and 2 bases at J, with 10 bases in the middle. Germline V gives CDR1 SNHLY, CDR2 FYNNEI. The CDR3 loop spans 12 amino acids. The CDR3 nucleotides are TGTGCCAGTACGGAGCTAAACTATGGCTACACCTTC. Residues: CASTELNYGYTF.

The chain uses TRBV6-5 and TRBJ1-5; no reliable D call. Germline values: CDR1 MNHEY, CDR2 SVGAGI. With 0 bases removed from V and 1 base from J, the gap between germline ends came to 7 bases. The length of the CDR3 is 15 residues. The CDR3 nucleotides read TGTGCCAGCAGTTACTCTCTGCGGAGCAATCAGCCCCAGCATTTT. This sequence encodes CASSYSLRSNQPQHF.

J is TRBJ2-7 and V is TRBV9; TRBD2 is a possible D gene (7 bases). The CDR3 loop spans 15 amino acids. Germline V gene sequence: CDR1 SGDLS, CDR2 YYNGEE. The V end was cut by 4 bases, the J end by 2 bases, with 16 bases between. CDR3 loop: CASSPTPGGPYEQYF. CDR3 DNA: TGTGCCAGCAGCCCCACCCCCGGGGGGCCCTACGAGCAGTACTTC.

This chain joins TRBV27 and TRBJ2-6; no clear D gene. V shed 10 bases and J shed 4 bases, with 14 bases lying between them. This CDR3 is built from 14 residues. Germline V gene lookup returns CDR1 MNHEY and CDR2 SMNVEV (reference sequence). This CDR3 is CATLPGSGANVLTF. DNA of the CDR3: TGTGCCACCCTACCCGGGTCCGGGGCCAACGTCCTGACTTTC.

The chain is built from TRBV15 and TRBJ1-4; no clear D. V was pared by 3 bases and J by 7 bases, with 9 bases between. The CDR3 has 13 residues. CDR1 is LNHNV and CDR2 is YYDKDF in the germline V gene (reference sequence). CDR3 region: CATSREVGEKLFF. CDR3 coding DNA: TGTGCCACCAGCAGGGAAGTAGGTGAAAAACTGTTTTTT.